This T cell receptor beta chain emerged from a study of cytomegalovirus exposure and HLA in healthy donors. The wider study: Sequencing of 150 million to 200 million T cells in an earlier analysis found under 120 million unique TCR beta sequences. Findings and limits, study-wide: Follow-up analysis seemed to connect common viral pathogens with several of the most significant clusters identified. The majority of CMV-associated TCR beta chains were reported as apparently HLA-restricted in a later analysis.

Researchers ran the PCR with 60 Vbeta and 13 Jbeta primers. Here immunoSEQ multiplex PCR was the method, and the copy in TCRdb shows in-frame clones only, minus some. The sample holds nearly 110,000 clones, about 70% seen once. Germline CDR1 and CDR2: LNHDA and SQIVND (reference sequence). The V gene lost 1 base and the J gene lost 3 bases, with 7 bases spanning the gap. The CDR3 is 14 amino acids. A note on this clone: Its antigen is undetermined.

The rearrangement joins TRBV19 to TRBJ2-1; D is unclear. This clonotype was sampled from a woman between 45 and 65 years old in good health and CMV-seropositive. The sequencing input was PBMCs. CDR3 sequence reads: CASSIGSVYNEQFF. CDR3 sequence (DNA): TGTGCCAGTAGTATAGGATCGGTCTACAATGAGCAGTTCTTC.